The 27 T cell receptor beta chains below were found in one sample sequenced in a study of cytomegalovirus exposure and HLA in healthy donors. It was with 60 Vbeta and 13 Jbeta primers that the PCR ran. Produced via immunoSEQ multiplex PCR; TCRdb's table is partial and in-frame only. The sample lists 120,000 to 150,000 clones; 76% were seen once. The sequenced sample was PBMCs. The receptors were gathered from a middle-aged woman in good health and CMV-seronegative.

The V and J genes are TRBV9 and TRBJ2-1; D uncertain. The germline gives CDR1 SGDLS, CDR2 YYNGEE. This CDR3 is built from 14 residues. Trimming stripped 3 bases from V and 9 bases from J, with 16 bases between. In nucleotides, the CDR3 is TGTGCCAGCAGCGCCCGAGCTGTGACGGGTGAGCAGTTCTTC. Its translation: CASSARAVTGEQFF.

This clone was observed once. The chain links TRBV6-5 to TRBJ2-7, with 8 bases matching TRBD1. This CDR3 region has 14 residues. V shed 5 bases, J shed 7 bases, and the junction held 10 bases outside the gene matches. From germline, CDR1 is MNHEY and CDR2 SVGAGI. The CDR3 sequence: CASSPGTGVLEQYF. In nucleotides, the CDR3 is TGTGCCAGCAGTCCCGGGACAGGAGTTTTAGAGCAGTACTTC.

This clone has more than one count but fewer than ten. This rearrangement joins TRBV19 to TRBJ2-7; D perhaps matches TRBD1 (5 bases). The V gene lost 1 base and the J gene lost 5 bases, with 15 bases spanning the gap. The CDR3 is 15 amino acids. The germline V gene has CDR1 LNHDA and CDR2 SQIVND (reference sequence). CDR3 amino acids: CASSIAGSAFDEQYF. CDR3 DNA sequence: TGTGCCAGTAGTATAGCAGGGTCAGCCTTCGACGAGCAGTACTTC.

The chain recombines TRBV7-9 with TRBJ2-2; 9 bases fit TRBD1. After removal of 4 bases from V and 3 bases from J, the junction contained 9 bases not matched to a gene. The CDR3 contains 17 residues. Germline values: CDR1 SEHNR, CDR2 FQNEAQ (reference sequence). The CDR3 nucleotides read TGTGCCAGCAGCTCTCCGAGACAGGGGGTCGACACCGGGGAGCTGTTTTTT. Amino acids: CASSSPRQGVDTGELFF. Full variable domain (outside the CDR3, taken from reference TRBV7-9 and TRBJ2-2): DTGVSQNPRHKITKRGQNVTFRCDPISEHNRLYWYRQTLGQGPEFLTYFQNEAQLEKSRLLSDRFSAERPKGSFSTLEIQRTEQGDSAMYLCASSSPRQGVDTGELFFGEGSRLTVL.

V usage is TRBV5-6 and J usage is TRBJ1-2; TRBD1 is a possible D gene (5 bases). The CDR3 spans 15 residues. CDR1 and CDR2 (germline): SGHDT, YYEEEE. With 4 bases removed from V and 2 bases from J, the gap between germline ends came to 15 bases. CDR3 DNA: TGTGCCAGCAGCCTGGGGCGCAGGGCGAACTATGGCTACACCTTC. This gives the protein CASSLGRRANYGYTF. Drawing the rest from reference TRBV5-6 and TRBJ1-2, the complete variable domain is DAGVTQSPTHLIKTRGQQVTLRCSPKSGHDTVSWYQQALGQGPQFIFQYYEEEERQRGNFPDRFSGHQFPNYSSELNVNALLLGDSALYLCASSLGRRANYGYTFGSGTRLTVV.

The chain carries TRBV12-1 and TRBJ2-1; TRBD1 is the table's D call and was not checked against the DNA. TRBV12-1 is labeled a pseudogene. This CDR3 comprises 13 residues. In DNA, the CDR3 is TGTGCCAGCAGCTTTATGAAGGGGGATGAGCAGTTCTTC. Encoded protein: CASSFMKGDEQFF.

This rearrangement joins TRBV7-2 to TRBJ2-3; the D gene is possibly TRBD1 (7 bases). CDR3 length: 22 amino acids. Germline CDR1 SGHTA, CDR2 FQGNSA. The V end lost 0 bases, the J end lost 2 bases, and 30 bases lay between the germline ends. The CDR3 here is CASSLAPGGRELGGGATDTQYF. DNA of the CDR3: TGTGCCAGCAGCTTAGCCCCAGGGGGGCGGGAACTGGGTGGCGGGGCCACAGATACGCAGTATTTT.

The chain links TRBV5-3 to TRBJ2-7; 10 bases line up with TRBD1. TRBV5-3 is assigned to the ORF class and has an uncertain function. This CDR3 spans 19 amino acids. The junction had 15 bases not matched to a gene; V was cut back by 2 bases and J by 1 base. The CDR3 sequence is CARSFHLPRPGQGSYEQYF. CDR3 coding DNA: TGTGCCAGAAGCTTCCATTTGCCCCGCCCGGGACAGGGGTCCTACGAGCAGTACTTC.

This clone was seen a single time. DNA for the CDR3: TGTGCCAGCAGCTTGGTAAGCGTCTACGAGCAGTACTTC. Protein: CASSLVSVYEQYF. The V call is TRBV5-4, the J call TRBJ2-7, with D uncertain. The V gene lost 0 bases and the J gene lost 3 bases, with 7 bases spanning the gap. This CDR3 spans 13 amino acids. Germline-derived CDR1 and CDR2 are SGHNT and YYREEE (reference sequence). The variable domain in full, completed from reference TRBV5-4 and TRBJ2-7, reads ETGVTQSPTHLIKTRGQQVTLRCSSQSGHNTVSWYQQALGQGPQFIFQYYREEENGRGNFPPRFSGLQFPNYSSELNVNALELDDSALYLCASSLVSVYEQYFGPGTRLTVT.

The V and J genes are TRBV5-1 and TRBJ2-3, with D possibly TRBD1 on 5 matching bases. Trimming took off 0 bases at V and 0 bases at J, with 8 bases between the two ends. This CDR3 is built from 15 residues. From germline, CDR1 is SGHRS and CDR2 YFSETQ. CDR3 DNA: TGCGCCAGCAGCTTGGCCGACAGTAGCACAGATACGCAGTATTTT. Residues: CASSLADSSTDTQYF.

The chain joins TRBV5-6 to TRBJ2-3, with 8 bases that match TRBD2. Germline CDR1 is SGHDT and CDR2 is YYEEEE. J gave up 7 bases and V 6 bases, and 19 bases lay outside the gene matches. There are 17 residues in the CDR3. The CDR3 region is CASITGGIEIPSHTQYF. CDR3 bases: TGTGCCAGCATCACGGGGGGGATCGAAATCCCCAGTCATACGCAGTATTTT.

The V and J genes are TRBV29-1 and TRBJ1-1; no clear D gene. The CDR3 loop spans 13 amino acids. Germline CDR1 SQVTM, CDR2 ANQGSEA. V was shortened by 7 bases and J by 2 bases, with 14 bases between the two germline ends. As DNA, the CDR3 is TGCAGCGCTACCTCCTCTCTAAACACTGAAGCTTTCTTT. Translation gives CSATSSLNTEAFF.

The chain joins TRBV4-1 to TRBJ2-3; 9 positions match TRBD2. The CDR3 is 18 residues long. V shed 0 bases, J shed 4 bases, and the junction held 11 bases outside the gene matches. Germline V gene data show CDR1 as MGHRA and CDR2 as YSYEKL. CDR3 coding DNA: TGCGCCAGCAGCCAAGATCGGGCTAGCGGGATGTCTGCAGATACGCAGTATTTT. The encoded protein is CASSQDRASGMSADTQYF.

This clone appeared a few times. The CDR3 DNA is TGCAGCGTTGAAGGTCGGGTTAGCGGGGGAAGCACAGATACGCAGTATTTT. This gives the protein CSVEGRVSGGSTDTQYF. The V and J genes are TRBV29-1 and TRBJ2-3; 9 bases are shared with TRBD2. The length of the CDR3 is 17 residues. V shed 1 base and J 0 bases; nucleotides not matched to a gene: 8. Germline V gives CDR1 SQVTM, CDR2 ANQGSEA.

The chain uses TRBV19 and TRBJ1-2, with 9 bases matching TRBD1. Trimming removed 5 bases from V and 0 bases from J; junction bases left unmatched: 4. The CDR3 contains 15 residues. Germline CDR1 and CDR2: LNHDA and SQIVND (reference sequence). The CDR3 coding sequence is TGTGCCAGTAGTCGTACAGGGGGCACTAACTATGGCTACACCTTC. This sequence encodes CASSRTGGTNYGYTF. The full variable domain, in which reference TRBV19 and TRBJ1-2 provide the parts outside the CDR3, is DGGITQSPKYLFRKEGQNVTLSCEQNLNHDAMYWYRQDPGQGLRLIYYSQIVNDFQKGDIAEGYSVSREKKESFPLTVTSAQKNPTAFYLCASSRTGGTNYGYTFGSGTRLTVV.

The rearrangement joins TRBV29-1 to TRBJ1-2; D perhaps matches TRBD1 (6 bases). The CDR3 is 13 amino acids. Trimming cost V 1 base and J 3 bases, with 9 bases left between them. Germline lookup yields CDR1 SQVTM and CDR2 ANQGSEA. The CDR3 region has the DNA TGCAGCGTTGAAGCGGCAGGGGACTATGGCTACACCTTC. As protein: CSVEAAGDYGYTF.

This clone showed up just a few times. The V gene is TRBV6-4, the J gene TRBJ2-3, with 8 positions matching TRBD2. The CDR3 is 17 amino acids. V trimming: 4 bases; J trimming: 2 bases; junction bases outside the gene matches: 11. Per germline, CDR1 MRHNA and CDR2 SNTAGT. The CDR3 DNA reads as TGTGCCAGCAGTGCAGCGGGGGACCATGGACACACAGATACGCAGTATTTT. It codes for CASSAAGDHGHTDTQYF.

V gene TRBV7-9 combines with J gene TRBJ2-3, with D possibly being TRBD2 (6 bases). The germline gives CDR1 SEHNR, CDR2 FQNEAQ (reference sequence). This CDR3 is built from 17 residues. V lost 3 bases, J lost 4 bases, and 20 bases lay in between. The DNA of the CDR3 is TGTGCCAGCAGCTTTATAGGAGGCAGGGAGGATGCAGATACGCAGTATTTT. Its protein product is CASSFIGGREDADTQYF.

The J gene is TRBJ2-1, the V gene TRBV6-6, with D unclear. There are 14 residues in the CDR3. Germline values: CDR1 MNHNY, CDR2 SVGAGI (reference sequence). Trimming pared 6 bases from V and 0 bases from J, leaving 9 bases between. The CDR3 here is CASRYTSSYNEQFF. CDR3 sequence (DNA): TGTGCCAGCAGGTACACGAGCTCCTACAATGAGCAGTTCTTC.

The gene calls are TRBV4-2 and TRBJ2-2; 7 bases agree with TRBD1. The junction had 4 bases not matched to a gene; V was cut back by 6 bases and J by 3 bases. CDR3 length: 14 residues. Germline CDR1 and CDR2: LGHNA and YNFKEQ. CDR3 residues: CASRGDRDTGELFF. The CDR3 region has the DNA TGTGCCAGCAGGGGAGACAGGGACACCGGGGAGCTGTTTTTT.

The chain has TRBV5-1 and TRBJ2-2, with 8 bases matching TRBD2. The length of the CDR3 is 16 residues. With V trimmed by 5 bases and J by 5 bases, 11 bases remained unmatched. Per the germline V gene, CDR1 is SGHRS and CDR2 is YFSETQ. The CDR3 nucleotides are TGCGCCAGCAGTGGATTTGCGGGGGGAAGTACCGGGGAGCTGTTTTTT. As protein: CASSGFAGGSTGELFF.

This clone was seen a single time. CDR3 in amino acids: CASLQVYNSPLHF. CDR3 sequence (DNA): TGTGCCAGCCTCCAGGTGTATAATTCACCCCTCCACTTT. V usage is TRBV2 and J usage is TRBJ1-6; D is uncertain. V was cut by 8 bases and J by 4 bases, with 9 bases left in between. Germline CDR1 is SNHLY and CDR2 is FYNNEI. The CDR3 loop spans 13 amino acids.

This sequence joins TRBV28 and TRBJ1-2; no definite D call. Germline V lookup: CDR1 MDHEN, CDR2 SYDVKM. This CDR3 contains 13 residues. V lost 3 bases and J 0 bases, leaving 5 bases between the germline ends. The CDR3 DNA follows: TGTGCCAGCAGTTTCCGAGCTAACTATGGCTACACCTTC. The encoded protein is CASSFRANYGYTF.

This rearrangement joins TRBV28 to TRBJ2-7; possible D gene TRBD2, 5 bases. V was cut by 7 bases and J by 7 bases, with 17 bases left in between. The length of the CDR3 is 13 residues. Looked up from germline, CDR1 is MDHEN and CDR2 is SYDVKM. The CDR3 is CASTRRRSGEQYF. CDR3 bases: TGTGCCAGCACCCGGCGAAGGTCGGGGGAGCAGTACTTC.

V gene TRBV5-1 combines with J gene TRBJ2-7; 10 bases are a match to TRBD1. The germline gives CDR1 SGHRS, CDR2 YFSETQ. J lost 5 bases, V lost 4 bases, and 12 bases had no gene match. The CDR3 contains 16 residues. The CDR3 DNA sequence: TGCGCCAGCAGCCGTGAACCGGACAGGGGGTGGGACGAGCAGTACTTC. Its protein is CASSREPDRGWDEQYF.

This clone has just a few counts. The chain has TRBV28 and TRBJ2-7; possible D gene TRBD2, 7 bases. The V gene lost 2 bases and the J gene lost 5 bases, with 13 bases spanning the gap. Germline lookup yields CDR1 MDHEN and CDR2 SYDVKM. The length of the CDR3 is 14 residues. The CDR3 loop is CASSLEGGLNEQYF. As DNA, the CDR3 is TGTGCCAGCAGTTTAGAGGGGGGGCTTAACGAGCAGTACTTC.

In nucleotides, the CDR3 is TGCGCCAGCAGCCGGGGACAGGGGAATTCACCCCTCCACTTT. Protein: CASSRGQGNSPLHF. The chain recombines TRBV5-1 with TRBJ1-6; TRBD1 agrees at 10 bases. This CDR3 spans 14 amino acids. CDR1 is SGHRS and CDR2 is YFSETQ in the germline V gene. V lost 4 bases and J lost 7; bases outside the gene matches: 2.